This is a list of T cell receptor beta chains from one sample in a study of blood T cell repertoires in COVID-19. Produced via immunoSEQ multiplex PCR; TCRdb's table is partial and in-frame only. The sample lists approximately 190,000 clones; 86% were seen once. The source material was PBMCs or T cells enriched from blood (not recorded which). All receptors derive from a woman in her forties in a cohort exposed to, infected with or recovered from COVID-19 (not recorded which). The CDR3 runs from the conserved cysteine through the conserved F or W. The D gene is left open where the match is weak. Rows may omit the clone size; those that give it use once, few, many or a size class.

v_call	clone_size	d_call	j_call	cdr3_nt	cdr3_aa
TRBV19	-	-	TRBJ2-7	TGTGCCAGTAGTATTGATGCGGTGGGCGAGCAGTACTTC	CASSIDAVGEQYF
TRBV27	-	-	TRBJ2-6	TGTGCCAGCAGTTTCACAGGTTCATCTGGGGCCAACGTCCTGACTTTC	CASSFTGSSGANVLTF
TRBV5-4	few	-	TRBJ1-2	TGTGCCAGCAGCTTGGTGCAGGGCCTGGAAGGCTACACCTTC	CASSLVQGLEGYTF
TRBV11-3	once	-	TRBJ1-2	TGTGCCAGCAGCCCCACGGGGTACGGTGGCTACACCTTC	CASSPTGYGGYTF
TRBV6-2/TRBV6-3	-	TRBD1	TRBJ1-3	TGTGCCAGCAGCCCTCAGGGGGCCGGCTCTGGAAACACCATATATTTT	CASSPQGAGSGNTIYF
TRBV7-2	few	-	TRBJ2-7	TGTGCCAGCAGCTTAGAGGGGCACGAGCAGTACTTC	CASSLEGHEQYF
TRBV28	-	TRBD1	TRBJ2-3	TGTGCCAGCAGTCGGGACAGAGGCACAGATACGCAGTATTTT	CASSRDRGTDTQYF
TRBV21-1	once	-	TRBJ2-7	TGTGCCAGCACTGAGAGGGAAAGGAACGAGCAGTACTTC	CASTERERNEQYF
TRBV29-1	-	-	TRBJ1-4	TGCAGCGTTGAAGTCCCGGAGGGGAACACTAATGAAAAACTGTTTTTT	CSVEVPEGNTNEKLFF
TRBV4-1	-	TRBD1	TRBJ1-1	TGCGCCAGCAGCCAAGGGGACAGGGTTGGCACTGAAGCTTTCTTT	CASSQGDRVGTEAFF
TRBV6-5	-	-	TRBJ2-2	TGTGCCAGCAGAGGAGTAGCGAATCCCGGGGAGCTGTTTTTT	CASRGVANPGELFF
TRBV19	-	TRBD1	TRBJ2-1	TGTGCCAGTAGTAAGTTTGAGACAGGGACCTACAATGAGCAGTTCTTC	CASSKFETGTYNEQFF
TRBV21-1	-	-	TRBJ2-7	TGTGCCAGCAGCAAAGGGGAAGCGGGGGGGCCCTACGAGCAGTACTTC	CASSKGEAGGPYEQYF
TRBV7-8	once	TRBD2	TRBJ2-1	TGTGCCAGCAGCCCCGGGACTAGCTGGGATGAGCAGTTCTTC	CASSPGTSWDEQFF
TRBV11-2	-	TRBD2	TRBJ2-4	TGTGCCAGCAGCCCCCGGAGCGGGGGGCTGGGCATTCAGTACTTC	CASSPRSGGLGIQYF
TRBV11-2	-	TRBD2	TRBJ2-1	TGTGCCAGCAGCTTAGAAGGGACTAGCTCCTACAATGAGCAGTTCTTC	CASSLEGTSSYNEQFF
TRBV7-8	-	-	TRBJ2-3	TGTGCCAGCAGCTTATGGAGGGGAGATACGCAGTATTTT	CASSLWRGDTQYF
TRBV5-6	-	-	TRBJ1-1	TGTGCCAGCACCTCGAACTATGGGACTGAAGCTTTCTTT	CASTSNYGTEAFF
TRBV6-5	-	TRBD2	TRBJ2-1	TGTGCCAGCAGCCCCGGGACTAGCGGGGGGGGTGAGCAGTTCTTC	CASSPGTSGGGEQFF
TRBV19	once	TRBD2	TRBJ2-1	TGTGCCACCTCGACTAGCGGGGTCAACCATGAGCAGTTCTTC	CATSTSGVNHEQFF
TRBV4-1	-	-	TRBJ1-1	TGCGCCAGCAGCCAAGCTCAGGGAACTGACACTGAAGCTTTCTTT	CASSQAQGTDTEAFF
TRBV30	-	-	TRBJ1-1	TGTGCCTCGCTGCCACAGGGAGTGAACACTGAAGCTTTCTTT	CASLPQGVNTEAFF
TRBV24-1	-	TRBD1	TRBJ1-2	TGTGCCACCAGCGAGACAGGGGCAGCCTATGGCTACACCTTC	CATSETGAAYGYTF
TRBV5-1	once	-	TRBJ1-2	TGCGCCAGCAGCTTGGTTTCGGTGAATTATGGCTACACCTTC	CASSLVSVNYGYTF
TRBV7-6	-	-	TRBJ2-5	TGTGCCAGCAGCTTAGTAGAGGAGACCCAGTACTTC	CASSLVEETQYF
TRBV27	-	TRBD1	TRBJ1-1	TGTGCCAGCAGTTTATCCCCCTATTGGCAGGGGGGGAACACTGAAGCTTTCTTT	CASSLSPYWQGGNTEAFF
TRBV7-2	-	TRBD2	TRBJ2-7	TGTGCCAGCAGCTTAGTACGGGCGGGAGGGTCTGAGCAGTACTTC	CASSLVRAGGSEQYF
TRBV27	-	TRBD1	TRBJ1-1	TGTGCCAGCAGTTTTCAGGGGGCCGACACTGAAGCTTTCTTT	CASSFQGADTEAFF